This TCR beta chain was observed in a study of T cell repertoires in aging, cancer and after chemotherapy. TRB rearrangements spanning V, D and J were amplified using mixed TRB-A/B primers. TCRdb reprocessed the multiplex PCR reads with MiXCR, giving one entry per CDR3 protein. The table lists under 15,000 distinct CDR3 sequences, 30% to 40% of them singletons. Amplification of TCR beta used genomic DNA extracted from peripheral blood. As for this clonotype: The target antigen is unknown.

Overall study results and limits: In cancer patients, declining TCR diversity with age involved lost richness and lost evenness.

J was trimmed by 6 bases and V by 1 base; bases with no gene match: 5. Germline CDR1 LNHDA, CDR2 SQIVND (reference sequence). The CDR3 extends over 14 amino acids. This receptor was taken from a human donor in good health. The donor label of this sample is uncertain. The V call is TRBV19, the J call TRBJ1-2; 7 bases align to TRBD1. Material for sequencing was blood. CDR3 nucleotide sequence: TGTGCCAGTAGTATAGTCGGGACAGAGAATGGCTACACCTTC. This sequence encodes CASSIVGTENGYTF.